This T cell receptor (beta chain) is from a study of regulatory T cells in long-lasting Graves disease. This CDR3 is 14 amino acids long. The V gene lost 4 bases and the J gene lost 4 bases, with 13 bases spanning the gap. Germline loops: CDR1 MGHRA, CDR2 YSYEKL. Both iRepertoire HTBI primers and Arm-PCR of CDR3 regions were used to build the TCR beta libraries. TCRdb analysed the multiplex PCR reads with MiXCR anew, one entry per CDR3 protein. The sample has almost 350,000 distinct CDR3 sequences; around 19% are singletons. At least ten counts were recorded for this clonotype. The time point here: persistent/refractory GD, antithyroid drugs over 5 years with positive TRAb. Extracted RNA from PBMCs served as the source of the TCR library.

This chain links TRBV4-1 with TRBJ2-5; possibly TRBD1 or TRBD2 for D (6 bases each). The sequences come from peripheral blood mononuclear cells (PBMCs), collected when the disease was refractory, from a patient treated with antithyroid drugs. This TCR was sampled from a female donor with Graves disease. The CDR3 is CASSRGEGGETQYF. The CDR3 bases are TGCGCCAGCAGCCGCGGAGAGGGGGGAGAGACCCAGTACTTC.